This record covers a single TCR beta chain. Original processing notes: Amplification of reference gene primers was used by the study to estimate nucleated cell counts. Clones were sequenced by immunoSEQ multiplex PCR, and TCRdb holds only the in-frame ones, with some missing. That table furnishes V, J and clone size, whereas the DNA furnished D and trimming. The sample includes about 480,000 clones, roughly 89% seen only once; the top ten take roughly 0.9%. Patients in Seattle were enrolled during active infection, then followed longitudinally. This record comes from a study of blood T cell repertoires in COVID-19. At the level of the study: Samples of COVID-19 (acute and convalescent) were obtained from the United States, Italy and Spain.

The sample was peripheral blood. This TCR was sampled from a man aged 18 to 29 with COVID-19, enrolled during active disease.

The CDR3 sequence: CATSRNRVEKLFF. DNA for the CDR3: TGTGCCACCAGCAGAAACAGGGTTGAAAAACTGTTTTTT. The V and J genes are TRBV15 and TRBJ1-4, with a possible D match to TRBD1 (6 bases). The CDR3 covers 13 residues. Trimming cost V 2 bases and J 7 bases, with 8 bases left between them. The germline gives CDR1 LNHNV, CDR2 YYDKDF (reference sequence). The whole variable domain, remainder taken from reference TRBV15 and TRBJ1-4, is DAMVIQNPRYQVTQFGKPVTLSCSQTLNHNVMYWYQQKSSQAPKLLFHYYDKDFNNEADTPDNFQSRRPNTSFCFLDIRSPGLGDTAMYLCATSRNRVEKLFFGSGTQLSVL.